This TCR beta chain comes out of a study of shared clonotypes between healthy human individuals. Original processing notes: ImmunoSEQ junction-only sequences lacked quality scores, so their filtering differed. Clones were sequenced by immunoSEQ multiplex PCR, and TCRdb holds only the in-frame ones, with some missing. V, J and clone size were drawn from that table, and D and trimming were deduced from the DNA. This sample has 2,500,000 or so clones; about 90% occur once, and the top ten carry roughly 0.34%. The donors were adults (healthy and HIV-negative) with no recent acute infections or vaccinations. There are 17 residues in the CDR3. With 1 base clipped from V and 4 bases from J, the junction kept 8 bases outside the gene matches. From germline, CDR1 is LGHNA and CDR2 YSLEER.

The clonotype originates from a man aged 18-30 years in good health. Some clones in this sample may be carry-over from other donors' samples. This rearrangement joins TRBV4-3 to TRBJ2-1; 9 bases line up with TRBD1. The specimen was naive CD4+ T cells from PBMCs. Subset here: CD45RA+ positively selected. The CDR3: CASSQAYRGRGYNEQFF. The CDR3 bases are TGCGCCAGCAGCCAAGCTTACAGGGGGCGAGGGTACAATGAGCAGTTCTTC.